These 14 T cell receptor beta chains were sequenced from one sample in a study of shared clonotypes between healthy human individuals. The protocol was immunoSEQ multiplex PCR, while the TCRdb copy is restricted to in-frame clones and leaves out a portion. The sample lists 400,000 to 500,000 clones, around 79% occurring once. Material for sequencing was PBMCs. The receptors come from a woman in her thirties or forties in good health. Some clones in this sample may be carry-over from other donors' samples.

This chain uses TRBV18 with TRBJ2-6, with 11 bases aligning to TRBD1. CDR1 and CDR2 from the germline V gene are KGHSH and LQKENI. The CDR3 runs to 18 residues. The V gene end was trimmed by 3 bases and the J gene end by 2 bases; junction bases not matched to a gene: 6. Written as DNA, the CDR3 is TGTGCCAGCTCACCCGGGACAGGGGGACCCCCTGGGGCCAACGTCCTGACTTTC. Amino acids: CASSPGTGGPPGANVLTF. Variable domain in full (rest from reference TRBV18 and TRBJ2-6): NAGVMQNPRHLVRRRGQEARLRCSPMKGHSHVYWYRQLPEEGLKFMVYLQKENIIDESGMPKERFSAEFPKEGPSILRIQQVVRGDSAAYFCASSPGTGGPPGANVLTFGAGSRLTVL.

V is TRBV6-1 and J is TRBJ2-1, with D maybe TRBD2 (6 bases). CDR1 and CDR2 from the germline V gene are MNHNS and SASEGT. The CDR3 runs to 15 residues. The V end lost 2 bases, the J end lost 1 base, and 9 bases lay between the germline ends. CDR3 protein: CASSEFAGSYNEQFF. The CDR3 DNA sequence: TGTGCCAGCAGTGAATTCGCGGGATCCTACAATGAGCAGTTCTTC.

V and J are TRBV7-8 and TRBJ1-2; D ambiguous. Germline V gene sequence: CDR1 SGHVS, CDR2 FQNEAQ. CDR3 size: 15 residues. V shed 2 bases and J shed 4 bases, with 14 bases lying between them. CDR3 in DNA: TGTGCCAGCAGCTTAACTAGTAGGACTCTCTATGGCTACACCTTC. Its protein product is CASSLTSRTLYGYTF.

The V gene is TRBV6-1, the J gene TRBJ2-3; TRBD2 matches 10 bases. Germline V gene lookup returns CDR1 MNHNS and CDR2 SASEGT. The CDR3 covers 15 residues. Losses at the gene ends were 3 bases for V and 2 bases for J; bases not matched to a gene: 2. The CDR3: CASSEGLAPTDTQYF. The CDR3 DNA reads as TGTGCCAGCAGTGAGGGACTAGCGCCCACAGATACGCAGTATTTT.

The chain uses TRBV19 and TRBJ2-7; 8 bases line up with TRBD1. Unmatched junction bases numbered 2, after V lost 4 bases and J lost 0 bases. Germline V gene data show CDR1 as LNHDA and CDR2 as SQIVND (reference sequence). The length of the CDR3 is 14 residues. CDR3 DNA: TGTGCCAGTAGTAAGACAGGGGTCTCCTACGAGCAGTACTTC. This codes for CASSKTGVSYEQYF.

This chain connects TRBV28 to TRBJ2-7, with D unclear. Trimming left V 3 bases short and J 0 bases short, with 9 bases between. Germline V gives CDR1 MDHEN, CDR2 SYDVKM. The CDR3 loop spans 14 amino acids. For the CDR3, the DNA is TGTGCCAGCAGTTTGACATCTAGCTCCTACGAGCAGTACTTC. Its protein product is CASSLTSSSYEQYF.

The V call is TRBV4-3, the J call TRBJ2-3; tentatively, D is TRBD1 (5 bases). The CDR3 is 13 residues long. The germline CDR1 and CDR2 sequences are LGHNA and YSLEER. Trimming shortened V by 3 bases and J by 5 bases, and 9 bases separated the two germline ends. CDR3 loop: CASSQQTEDTQYF. CDR3 DNA: TGCGCCAGCAGCCAGCAGACAGAAGATACGCAGTATTTT.

This chain uses TRBV2 with TRBJ2-3; possibly TRBD1 for D (5 bases). Germline CDR1 reads SNHLY; CDR2 reads FYNNEI. The CDR3 runs 15 residues. V shed 2 bases and J shed 0 bases, with 9 bases lying between them. CDR3 protein: CASSESGHSTDTQYF. CDR3 sequence (DNA): TGTGCCAGCAGTGAATCAGGACACAGCACAGATACGCAGTATTTT.

In this sample, this clone turned up many times. The rearrangement joins TRBV6-4 to TRBJ2-3; D is undetermined. This CDR3 contains 14 residues. V lost 2 bases to trimming and J lost 2 bases, with 8 bases between them. CDR1 is MRHNA, CDR2 SNTAGT, per germline. The CDR3 sequence is CASSDRTDTDTQYF. The CDR3 bases are TGTGCCAGCAGTGACCGGACGGACACAGATACGCAGTATTTT.

The genes are TRBV5-1 and TRBJ2-5; 9 bases fit TRBD2. The CDR3 sequence is 16 residues long. V was pared by 2 bases and J by 1 base, with 6 bases of the junction left unmatched. Germline V gene data show CDR1 as SGHRS and CDR2 as YFSETQ. The CDR3 spells CASSFWGGRVQETQYF. CDR3 DNA sequence: TGCGCCAGCAGCTTCTGGGGCGGGAGGGTCCAAGAGACCCAGTACTTC.

This clone came up once. The CDR3 sequence is CASSSPWAGISEAFF. The CDR3 nucleotides read TGTGCCAGCAGTTCCCCGTGGGCGGGGATATCGGAAGCTTTCTTT. The rearrangement links TRBV6-5 to TRBJ1-1; D unresolved. This CDR3 region has 15 residues. From germline, CDR1 is MNHEY and CDR2 SVGAGI. V gave up 4 bases and J gave up 8 bases, with 20 bases separating them.

This clone was found a few times. This sequence joins TRBV29-1 and TRBJ2-3; TRBD1 might be the D (5 bases). V lost 5 bases and J 5 bases, leaving 17 bases between the germline ends. CDR3 length: 14 residues. The germline V gene encodes CDR1 SQVTM and CDR2 ANQGSEA. The CDR3 protein is CSVRAEGDRDTQYF. CDR3 bases: TGCAGCGTTCGGGCAGAAGGGGATCGAGATACGCAGTATTTT.

V is TRBV28 and J is TRBJ2-7, with 8 bases aligning to TRBD2. Germline loops: CDR1 MDHEN, CDR2 SYDVKM. V shed 7 bases and J 4 bases; nucleotides not matched to a gene: 6. The CDR3 has 13 amino acids. The CDR3 bases are TGTGCCAGCAAAAGCGGGAGTGTGTACGAGCAGTACTTC. Protein: CASKSGSVYEQYF.

The chain combines TRBV7-9 with TRBJ2-7; 10 nucleotides agree with TRBD2. Trimming at V came to 6 bases and at J to 1 base, leaving 6 bases not matched to a gene. The CDR3 has 15 amino acids. Germline assignment: CDR1 SEHNR and CDR2 FQNEAQ (reference sequence). CDR3 in amino acids: CASSLRLAGSYEQYF. The CDR3 bases are TGTGCCAGCAGTCTTAGACTAGCGGGTTCCTACGAGCAGTACTTC.